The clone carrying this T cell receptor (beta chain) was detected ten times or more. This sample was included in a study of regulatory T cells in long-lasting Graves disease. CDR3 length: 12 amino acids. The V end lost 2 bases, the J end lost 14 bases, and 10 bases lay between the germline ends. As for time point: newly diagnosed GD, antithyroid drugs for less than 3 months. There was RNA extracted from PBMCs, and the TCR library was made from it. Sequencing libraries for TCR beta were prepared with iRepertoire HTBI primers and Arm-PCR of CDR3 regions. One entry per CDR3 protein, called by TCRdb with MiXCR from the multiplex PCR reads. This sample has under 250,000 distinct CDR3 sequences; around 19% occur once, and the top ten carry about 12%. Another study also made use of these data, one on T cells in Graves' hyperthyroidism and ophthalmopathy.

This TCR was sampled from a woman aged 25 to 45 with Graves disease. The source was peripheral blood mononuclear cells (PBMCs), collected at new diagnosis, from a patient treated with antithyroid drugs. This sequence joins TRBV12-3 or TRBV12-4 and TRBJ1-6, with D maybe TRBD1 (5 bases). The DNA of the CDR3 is TGTGCCAGCAGTTTATCCCCAGGGACCCTCCACTTT. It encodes CASSLSPGTLHF.